This TCR beta chain was identified in a study of shared clonotypes between healthy human individuals. Findings of the study overall: Sequencing of the sorted subsets was shown by rarefaction to be incomplete despite large depth.

The method was immunoSEQ multiplex PCR; TCRdb's version includes in-frame clones alone and lacks a portion of them. This repertoire shows around 1 million clones, over 75% found once; its top ten account for 1.5%. Only a few counts were recorded for this clone. The antigen is not known. The ends lost 5 bases at V and 6 bases at J; junction bases unmatched: 10. The CDR3 length is 15 residues. Germline values: CDR1 SGHTA, CDR2 FQGNSA. Sequencing was done on a sample of memory CD4+ T cells sorted from blood. The subset: CD45RA-negative fraction. This sequence originates from a man between 18 and 35 years old in good health. V gene TRBV7-2 combines with J gene TRBJ2-7; 10 nucleotides align to TRBD2. CDR3 in amino acids: CASSSQAGGPREQYF. The CDR3 DNA is TGTGCCAGCAGCAGTCAAGCGGGAGGGCCGCGCGAGCAGTACTTC.